This entry lists 13 T cell receptor beta chains sequenced from one sample in a study of cytomegalovirus exposure and HLA in healthy donors. The primer mix had 60 Vbeta and 13 Jbeta primers. Using immunoSEQ multiplex PCR, the repertoire was profiled, and TCRdb retains in-frame clones only, with some absent. Found here are over 150,000 clones, 80% to 90% of them singletons; the top ten hold 2.4%. Sequences were obtained from PBMCs. The receptors were gathered from a male donor in good health and CMV-seronegative.

J is TRBJ2-2 and V is TRBV5-4, with 7 bases identical to TRBD1. V lost 4 bases, J lost 8 bases, and 8 bases stayed unmatched. The CDR3 consists of 14 residues. Germline CDR1 reads SGHNT; CDR2 reads YYREEE (reference sequence). The CDR3 spells CASSPQGNSGELFF. In DNA form, the CDR3 reads TGTGCCAGCAGCCCACAGGGGAATTCGGGGGAGCTGTTTTTT. The full variable domain, its missing parts supplied by reference TRBV5-4 and TRBJ2-2, is ETGVTQSPTHLIKTRGQQVTLRCSSQSGHNTVSWYQQALGQGPQFIFQYYREEENGRGNFPPRFSGLQFPNYSSELNVNALELDDSALYLCASSPQGNSGELFFGEGSRLTVL.

This chain uses TRBV27 with TRBJ2-5; 9 bases map to TRBD1. Germline V gene data show CDR1 as MNHEY and CDR2 as SMNVEV (reference sequence). The J segment lost 0 bases and the V segment lost 7 bases, leaving 3 bases of the junction unmatched. The length of the CDR3 is 14 residues. CDR3 in DNA: TGTGCCAGCAACGACAGGGGGAACCAAGAGACCCAGTACTTC. This sequence encodes CASNDRGNQETQYF.

The rearrangement joins TRBV5-4 to TRBJ1-1, with a tentative D call TRBD1 (6 bases). V was clipped by 3 bases and J by 5 bases, with 20 bases between them. The CDR3 is 16 residues long. From germline, CDR1 is SGHNT and CDR2 YYREEE (reference sequence). CDR3 amino acids: CASSSIPGHRGTEAFF. The CDR3 DNA sequence: TGTGCCAGCAGCTCCATTCCGGGACATAGGGGGACTGAAGCTTTCTTT.

The chain couples TRBV27 to TRBJ1-5; D gene ambiguous. The CDR3 contains 15 residues. CDR1 and CDR2 from the germline V gene are MNHEY and SMNVEV (reference sequence). V was trimmed by 5 bases and J by 0 bases, leaving 11 bases between them. CDR3 sequence reads: CASSRQENSNQPQHF. The DNA of the CDR3 is TGTGCCAGCAGTCGTCAGGAAAATAGCAATCAGCCCCAGCATTTT.

The genes are TRBV28 and TRBJ1-1, with D maybe TRBD1 (5 bases). CDR1 is MDHEN, CDR2 SYDVKM, per germline. The CDR3 spans 14 residues. V lost 4 bases, J lost 4 bases, and 13 bases lay in between. CDR3 protein: CASSSRQLGTEAFF. The DNA of the CDR3 is TGTGCCAGCAGTTCCCGACAGTTGGGCACTGAAGCTTTCTTT.

V and J are TRBV7-3 and TRBJ1-1, with TRBD1 matching 8 bases. V shed 0 bases, J shed 6 bases, and the junction held 0 bases outside the gene matches. This CDR3 region has 13 residues. The germline CDR1 and CDR2 sequences are SGHTA and FQGTGA. The CDR3: CASSLTTGAEAFF. CDR3 DNA sequence: TGTGCCAGCAGCTTAACGACAGGGGCTGAAGCTTTCTTT.

This clone came up a few times. The chain employs TRBV4-3 and TRBJ1-5; D not resolved. Germline V gene lookup returns CDR1 LGHNA and CDR2 YSLEER. V shed 0 bases and J shed 11 bases, with 17 bases lying between them. This CDR3 spans 15 amino acids. CDR3 region: CASSQEGGLASAQHF. CDR3 coding DNA: TGCGCCAGCAGCCAAGAAGGCGGCCTAGCATCGGCCCAGCATTTT.

CDR3 DNA: TGTGCCAGCAGCTTACAGGGGGCCGTCGAGCAGTACTTC. It yields the protein CASSLQGAVEQYF. The V and J genes are TRBV7-9 and TRBJ2-7; TRBD1 agrees at 8 bases. The CDR3 spans 13 residues. Trimming cost V 2 bases and J 6 bases; bases outside gene matches: 3. Germline V gene sequence: CDR1 SEHNR, CDR2 FQNEAQ (reference sequence).

V and J are TRBV5-1 and TRBJ2-5; D unresolved. The CDR3 is 14 amino acids. V was cut by 2 bases and J by 4 bases, with 12 bases left in between. The germline V gene encodes CDR1 SGHRS and CDR2 YFSETQ. This chain's CDR3 is CASSLDKVGETQYF. The CDR3, as DNA: TGCGCCAGCAGCTTAGACAAAGTTGGAGAGACCCAGTACTTC. The full variable domain, with the rest looked up from reference TRBV5-1 and TRBJ2-5, is KAGVTQTPRYLIKTRGQQVTLSCSPISGHRSVSWYQQTPGQGLQFLFEYFSETQRNKGNFPGRFSGRQFSNSRSEMNVSTLELGDSALYLCASSLDKVGETQYFGPGTRLLVL.

The V and J genes are TRBV6-6 and TRBJ2-1; 9 nucleotides align to TRBD2. The CDR3 totals 16 residues. Germline V gene lookup returns CDR1 MNHNY and CDR2 SVGAGI (reference sequence). J gave up 3 bases and V 3 bases, and 6 bases lay outside the gene matches. CDR3 region: CASSYSAGGLYNEQFF. The DNA for the CDR3 is TGTGCCAGCAGTTATTCAGCGGGGGGTCTCTACAATGAGCAGTTCTTC.

This clone was seen a handful of times. This chain connects TRBV11-3 to TRBJ2-1; D possibly corresponds to TRBD2 (7 bases). V was pared by 0 bases and J by 7 bases, with 19 bases between. CDR3 length equals 17 residues. Germline assignment: CDR1 SGHNT and CDR2 YENEEA. The CDR3 is CASSLEAHGGQGNEQFF. DNA for the CDR3: TGTGCCAGCAGCTTAGAGGCCCACGGGGGGCAGGGGAATGAGCAGTTCTTC. Filled out from reference TRBV11-3 and TRBJ2-1, the complete variable domain reads EAGVVQSPRYKIIEKKQPVAFWCNPISGHNTLYWYLQNLGQGPELLIRYENEEAVDDSQLPKDRFSAERLKGVDSTLKIQPAELGDSAVYLCASSLEAHGGQGNEQFFGPGTRLTVL.

The chain uses TRBV29-1 and TRBJ2-7; D is perhaps TRBD2 (6 bases). The CDR3 is 13 amino acids. Germline lookup yields CDR1 SQVTM and CDR2 ANQGSEA. Trimming took 5 bases from V and 6 from J, leaving 17 bases between them. CDR3 sequence: CSVQEGRFGEQYF. CDR3 sequence (DNA): TGCAGCGTTCAGGAGGGCCGGTTCGGCGAGCAGTACTTC.

This clone came up a few times. CDR3 region: CASSLTGQGGQPQHF. In DNA, the CDR3 is TGTGCCAGCAGCCTCACGGGACAGGGAGGTCAGCCCCAGCATTTT. The genes are TRBV4-2 and TRBJ1-5; TRBD1 matches 9 bases. The V and J ends lost 4 bases and 6 bases, in that order; junction bases with no gene match: 7. The germline V gene has CDR1 LGHNA and CDR2 YNFKEQ. CDR3 length: 15 amino acids.